Presented here are 27 T cell receptor beta chains from one specimen sequenced in a study of blood T cell repertoires in COVID-19. Produced via immunoSEQ multiplex PCR; TCRdb's table is partial and in-frame only. This table holds over 300,000 clones, around 90% found once. The sequencing sample was made of peripheral blood. Receptors were obtained from a young man with active or convalescent COVID-19.

The chain combines TRBV6-5 with TRBJ1-2; a weak D match, TRBD1 (5 bases). With 0 bases removed from V and 4 bases from J, the gap between germline ends came to 15 bases. Germline V lookup: CDR1 MNHEY, CDR2 SVGAGI. The CDR3 spans 16 residues. The CDR3 DNA reads TGTGCCAGCAGTTACTCGACTGGCAGGGCGAGCTATGGCTACACCTTC. It yields the protein CASSYSTGRASYGYTF.

The CDR3 DNA follows: TGCGCCAGCAGCCAAGATCCCCTAGCGGGTGGGACCCAGTACTTC. This sequence encodes CASSQDPLAGGTQYF. The V call is TRBV4-3, the J call TRBJ2-5, with 8 positions matching TRBD2. V shed 0 bases, J shed 7 bases, and the junction held 7 bases outside the gene matches. This CDR3 is 15 amino acids long. Germline values: CDR1 LGHNA, CDR2 YSLEER.

This chain uses TRBV11-2 with TRBJ2-3; 10 nucleotides align to TRBD2. This CDR3 region has 16 residues. V was clipped by 5 bases and J by 1 base; unmatched bases: 6. Per the germline V gene, CDR1 is SGHAT and CDR2 is FQNNGV. The CDR3 loop is CASSPLAGERTDTQYF. Here the CDR3 DNA reads TGTGCCAGCAGCCCCCTAGCGGGAGAGCGCACAGATACGCAGTATTTT.

About this clone: Other DNA variants within this sample encode the same CDR3. J is TRBJ2-7 and V is TRBV18; 7 bases are shared with TRBD1. From germline, CDR1 is KGHSH and CDR2 LQKENI. The J segment lost 2 bases and the V segment lost 3 bases, leaving 1 base of the junction unmatched. The CDR3 is 13 amino acids. CDR3 amino acids: CASSPGTAYEQYF. CDR3 nucleotide sequence: TGTGCCAGCTCACCCGGGACAGCCTACGAGCAGTACTTC.

This clone was recorded only once. The chain combines TRBV13 with TRBJ2-2, with 8 bases aligning to TRBD2. From germline, CDR1 is PRHDT and CDR2 FYEKMQ (reference sequence). This CDR3 comprises 16 residues. V shed 2 bases, J shed 4 bases, and the junction held 6 bases outside the gene matches. This CDR3 is CASSLRSGRATGELFF. CDR3 DNA: TGTGCCAGCAGCTTACGCTCCGGGAGGGCCACCGGGGAGCTGTTTTTT.

The rearrangement uses TRBV4-1 and TRBJ1-1, with D uncertain. Trimming took 0 bases from V and 1 from J, leaving 9 bases between them. The CDR3 has 15 residues. The germline V gene has CDR1 MGHRA and CDR2 YSYEKL. CDR3 coding DNA: TGCGCCAGCAGCCAAGATTGGGCAAGGAACACTGAAGCTTTCTTT. It specifies CASSQDWARNTEAFF.

This chain links TRBV19 with TRBJ2-7; TRBD1 aligns across 7 bases. CDR1 and CDR2 from the germline V gene are LNHDA and SQIVND (reference sequence). This CDR3 is 15 amino acids long. With 3 bases clipped from V and 2 bases from J, the junction kept 7 bases outside the gene matches. The CDR3 DNA is TGTGCCAGTAGTATCGAGACAGGGCCTCCCTACGAGCAGTACTTC. Protein product: CASSIETGPPYEQYF.

Notes on this clone: The identical CDR3 is also encoded by other nucleotide sequences in the sample. The chain uses TRBV7-2 and TRBJ2-7; D gene uncertain. V dropped 3 bases and J dropped 0 bases, with 3 bases sitting between them. Per the germline V gene, CDR1 is SGHTA and CDR2 is FQGNSA. This CDR3 is built from 12 residues. The CDR3 DNA is TGTGCCAGCAGCTTCAGCTCCTACGAGCAGTACTTC. This codes for CASSFSSYEQYF.

This CDR3 is CASSEDYPGQYF. The CDR3 bases are TGTGCCAGCAGTGAAGACTACCCGGGCCAGTACTTC. The chain joins TRBV6-1 to TRBJ2-5; D remains unclear. The CDR3 has 12 amino acids. Germline assignment: CDR1 MNHNS and CDR2 SASEGT. Between the trimmed V and J ends, which lost 1 base and 10 bases, there was a span of 10 bases.

This chain links TRBV25-1 with TRBJ2-2; 7 bases fit TRBD1. The CDR3 has 15 residues. Germline-derived CDR1 and CDR2 are MGHDK and SYGVNS. The CDR3 here is CAVQGPRSNTGELFF. The CDR3 nucleotides read TGTGCTGTACAGGGGCCACGGTCGAACACCGGGGAGCTGTTTTTT.

This CDR3 is CASSYFPSGLSNTEAFF. CDR3 in DNA: TGTGCCAGCAGTTATTTCCCCTCTGGACTTAGTAACACTGAAGCTTTCTTT. The chain couples TRBV6-2 or TRBV6-3 to TRBJ1-1; D is uncertain. Germline loops: CDR1 MNHEY, CDR2 SVGEGT. The CDR3 extends over 17 amino acids. V dropped 3 bases and J dropped 2 bases, with 19 bases sitting between them.

The J gene is TRBJ1-4, the V gene TRBV5-6; no definite D call. Germline assignment: CDR1 SGHDT and CDR2 YYEEEE. The CDR3 runs to 13 residues. V dropped 4 bases and J dropped 6 bases, with 10 bases sitting between them. CDR3: CASSKRWDEKLFF. For the CDR3, the DNA is TGTGCCAGCAGCAAGAGGTGGGATGAAAAACTGTTTTTT.

CDR3: CASSARPLAGGHANEQFF. The CDR3 region has the DNA TGTGCCAGCAGCGCCCGGCCTTTGGCGGGGGGCCACGCGAATGAGCAGTTCTTC. This chain links TRBV11-2 with TRBJ2-1; 8 bases are shared with TRBD2. V lost 5 bases and J lost 7; bases outside the gene matches: 19. The CDR3 sequence is 18 residues long. Germline values: CDR1 SGHAT, CDR2 FQNNGV.

This chain connects TRBV5-6 to TRBJ1-5; 9 positions agree with TRBD1. Trimming removed 0 bases from V and 2 bases from J; junction bases left unmatched: 9. Germline-derived CDR1 and CDR2 are SGHDT and YYEEEE. CDR3 length: 18 amino acids. DNA of the CDR3: TGTGCCAGCAGCTTGGGGGGGACAGGGTTTGTCGGCAATCAGCCCCAGCATTTT. This translates into CASSLGGTGFVGNQPQHF. The full variable domain, completed using reference TRBV5-6 and TRBJ1-5, is DAGVTQSPTHLIKTRGQQVTLRCSPKSGHDTVSWYQQALGQGPQFIFQYYEEEERQRGNFPDRFSGHQFPNYSSELNVNALLLGDSALYLCASSLGGTGFVGNQPQHFGDGTRLSIL.

The chain joins TRBV27 to TRBJ1-2; 7 bases are a match to TRBD1. Germline V gene sequence: CDR1 MNHEY, CDR2 SMNVEV (reference sequence). The CDR3 totals 13 residues. V lost 3 bases and J lost 8; bases outside the gene matches: 6. CDR3 DNA: TGTGCCAGCAGTTTGACCAGGGGGAGAGGCTACACCTTC. It codes for CASSLTRGRGYTF.

This rearrangement joins TRBV6-2 or TRBV6-3 to TRBJ1-4; no reliable D call. Deletions cut 0 bases from V and 8 bases from J, with 10 bases between. The CDR3 totals 14 residues. The germline V gene has CDR1 MNHEY and CDR2 SVGEGT. The CDR3 DNA reads as TGTGCCAGCAGTTACTCGACGATCAGGGAAAAACTGTTTTTT. Protein product: CASSYSTIREKLFF.

V gene TRBV25-1 combines with J gene TRBJ2-7, with 7 bases identical to TRBD1. Unmatched junction bases numbered 11, after V lost 5 bases and J lost 1 base. Germline assignment: CDR1 MGHDK and CDR2 SYGVNS. The CDR3 loop spans 16 amino acids. This CDR3 is CASSRGQQFLSYEQYF. CDR3 coding DNA: TGTGCCAGCAGTAGGGGACAGCAATTCCTATCCTACGAGCAGTACTTC.

The CDR3 reads CASSQEGGTGGPQYF. The CDR3 nucleotides are TGTGCCAGCAGCCAAGAGGGAGGGACAGGGGGCCCCCAGTACTTC. The gene calls are TRBV3-1 (or the pseudogene TRBV3-2) and TRBJ2-5; 12 nucleotides line up with TRBD1. Germline V gives CDR1 LGHDT, CDR2 YNNKEL (reference sequence). Losses at the gene ends were 0 bases for V and 9 bases for J; bases not matched to a gene: 5. The CDR3 is 15 residues long.

The chain couples TRBV6-1 to TRBJ1-2, with 11 bases aligning to TRBD1. The V and J ends lost 6 bases and 8 bases, in that order; junction bases with no gene match: 5. The CDR3 consists of 13 residues. In germline, CDR1 is MNHNS, CDR2 SASEGT. CDR3 sequence reads: CASSAGQGVGYTF. Here the CDR3 DNA reads TGTGCCAGCAGCGCGGGACAGGGGGTGGGCTACACCTTC.

This clone has just one count. This rearrangement joins TRBV7-3 to TRBJ2-2, with 13 bases identical to TRBD2. This CDR3 is 17 amino acids long. Germline CDR1 SGHTA, CDR2 FQGTGA. The V gene end was trimmed by 5 bases and the J gene end by 6 bases; junction bases not matched to a gene: 9. The CDR3: CASSQRTSGGSPGELFF. Written as DNA, the CDR3 is TGTGCCAGCAGCCAACGGACTAGCGGGGGTTCCCCCGGGGAGCTGTTTTTT.

The chain is built from TRBV27 and TRBJ1-6; no reliable D call. This CDR3 contains 13 residues. Trimming removed 6 bases from V and 10 bases from J, with 13 bases in between. Germline values: CDR1 MNHEY, CDR2 SMNVEV (reference sequence). CDR3 protein: CASSIRGLSPLHF. The CDR3 region has the DNA TGTGCCAGCAGCATTCGGGGTTTATCACCCCTCCACTTT.

CDR3 sequence: CATSRGGTASGNTIYF. CDR3 sequence (DNA): TGTGCCACCAGCAGAGGAGGGACAGCCTCTGGAAACACCATATATTTT. The J gene is TRBJ1-3, the V gene TRBV15; 7 bases are shared with TRBD1. Trimming at V came to 1 base and at J to 0 bases, leaving 3 bases not matched to a gene. Germline CDR1 is LNHNV and CDR2 is YYDKDF (reference sequence). This CDR3 region has 16 residues.

The chain combines TRBV9 with TRBJ1-6; 8 bases are shared with TRBD1. Trimming removed 5 bases from V and 8 bases from J; junction bases left unmatched: 9. Germline V lookup: CDR1 SGDLS, CDR2 YYNGEE. This CDR3 region has 15 residues. The CDR3 DNA reads as TGTGCCAGCAGTCCAACAGGGGGGCGAGATTCACCCCTCCACTTT. Its protein is CASSPTGGRDSPLHF.

The CDR3 sequence: CASSVAPWTGTGSGANVLTF. In nucleotides, the CDR3 is TGTGCCAGCAGCGTAGCTCCCTGGACAGGGACAGGGTCTGGGGCCAACGTCCTGACTTTC. The chain combines TRBV9 with TRBJ2-6; 9 nucleotides line up with TRBD1. Germline V CDR1 and CDR2: SGDLS, YYNGEE. The CDR3 is 20 residues long. V lost 0 bases and J lost 1; bases outside the gene matches: 11.

The rearrangement joins TRBV5-6 to TRBJ1-1; 7 bases match TRBD1. Germline loops: CDR1 SGHDT, CDR2 YYEEEE. V was clipped by 1 base and J by 11 bases; unmatched bases: 2. CDR3 length: 11 residues. Written as DNA, the CDR3 is TGTGCCAGCAGCTTGACAGGGGTCGCTTTCTTT. The encoded protein is CASSLTGVAFF. Full variable domain (rest looked up from reference TRBV5-6 and TRBJ1-1): DAGVTQSPTHLIKTRGQQVTLRCSPKSGHDTVSWYQQALGQGPQFIFQYYEEEERQRGNFPDRFSGHQFPNYSSELNVNALLLGDSALYLCASSLTGVAFFGQGTRLTVV.

J is TRBJ2-7 and V is TRBV4-3, with TRBD1 identical over 8 bases. J lost 3 bases, V lost 4 bases, and 8 bases had no gene match. In germline, CDR1 is LGHNA, CDR2 YSLEER. CDR3 size: 15 residues. The CDR3 reads CASSRSGQAIYEQYF. CDR3 nucleotides: TGCGCCAGCAGCCGGTCGGGACAGGCAATCTACGAGCAGTACTTC.

This sequence joins TRBV30 and TRBJ1-3; no clear D. This CDR3 is 16 amino acids long. V dropped 1 base and J dropped 2 bases, with 15 bases sitting between them. The germline CDR1 and CDR2 sequences are GTSNPN and SVGIG (reference sequence). CDR3 amino acids: CAWSEPGRTTGNTIYF. As DNA, the CDR3 is TGTGCCTGGAGTGAACCCGGGAGAACAACTGGAAACACCATATATTTT. Drawing the rest from reference TRBV30 and TRBJ1-3, the complete variable domain is SQTIHQWPATLVQPVGSPLSLECTVEGTSNPNLYWYRQAAGRGLQLLFYSVGIGQISSEVPQNLSASRPQDRQFILSSKKLLLSDSGFYLCAWSEPGRTTGNTIYFGEGSWLTVV.